These T cell receptor beta chains were read from a single sample in a study of T cell changes during pregnancy in multiple sclerosis. The repertoire was sequenced with immunoSEQ multiplex PCR; TCRdb's copy has only in-frame clones and lacks some. The table records tens of thousands of clones, roughly 92% of them present only once. Sequencing used peripheral blood, obtained after pregnancy. These receptor sequences come from a female donor with multiple sclerosis, enrolled in a pregnancy study. Each CDR3 is given with its conserved first and last residue. The D gene is left open where the match is weak. Clone size, where shown, is once, few, many, or a class for clones that have expanded.

j_call: TRBJ2-7
d_call: -
v_call: TRBV30
clone_size: -
cdr3_nt: TGTGCCTGGAGTGTACTTTCTTCGAGTGAGCAGTACTTC
cdr3_aa: CAWSVLSSSEQYF

j_call: TRBJ1-5
d_call: TRBD1
v_call: TRBV10-3
clone_size: -
cdr3_nt: TGTGCCATCAGTGAGTCGACAGGGCATCAGCCCCAGCATTTT
cdr3_aa: CAISESTGHQPQHF

j_call: TRBJ2-5
d_call: TRBD1
v_call: TRBV19
clone_size: -
cdr3_nt: TGTGCCAGTAGTATGGTAACAGGGGGTCAAGAGACCCAGTACTTC
cdr3_aa: CASSMVTGGQETQYF

j_call: TRBJ2-7
d_call: TRBD1
v_call: TRBV4-1
clone_size: -
cdr3_nt: TGCGCCAGCAGTCCAACAGGGGGCAAAGGTTTAGGCGAGCAGTACTTC
cdr3_aa: CASSPTGGKGLGEQYF

j_call: TRBJ1-1
d_call: -
v_call: TRBV10-1
clone_size: once
cdr3_nt: TGCGCCAGCCGGCACAACAGGGACACTGAAGCTTTCTTT
cdr3_aa: CASRHNRDTEAFF

j_call: TRBJ1-5
d_call: -
v_call: TRBV30
clone_size: few
cdr3_nt: TGTGCCTGGAGTGACACCCATTCTGGACAGATTCATCAGCCCCAGCATTTT
cdr3_aa: CAWSDTHSGQIHQPQHF

j_call: TRBJ1-5
d_call: TRBD1
v_call: TRBV6-5
clone_size: -
cdr3_nt: TGTGCCAGCAGCTTGGGACAGTTTGGCAATCAGCCCCAGCATTTT
cdr3_aa: CASSLGQFGNQPQHF

j_call: TRBJ2-3
d_call: TRBD2
v_call: TRBV30
clone_size: -
cdr3_nt: TGTGCCTGGAGTCCTTACCGGACTAGCGGGGGCCCCACAGATACGCAGTATTTT
cdr3_aa: CAWSPYRTSGGPTDTQYF

j_call: TRBJ2-3
d_call: -
v_call: TRBV7-6
clone_size: -
cdr3_nt: TGTGCCAGCAGCCCTCTACAGTCAGATACGCAGTATTTT
cdr3_aa: CASSPLQSDTQYF

j_call: TRBJ1-4
d_call: -
v_call: TRBV6-5
clone_size: once
cdr3_nt: TGTGCCATCGCAACTAGTAAGGGTGAAAAACTGTTTTTT
cdr3_aa: CAIATSKGEKLFF

j_call: TRBJ2-7
d_call: -
v_call: TRBV5-6
clone_size: -
cdr3_nt: TGTGCCAGCAGTATACAGGGAACCTCCTACGAGCAGTACTTC
cdr3_aa: CASSIQGTSYEQYF

j_call: TRBJ1-2
d_call: TRBD1
v_call: TRBV7-9
clone_size: -
cdr3_nt: TGTGCCAGCAGCCCACCGGGGACAGTTTATGGCTACACCTTC
cdr3_aa: CASSPPGTVYGYTF

j_call: TRBJ1-5
d_call: TRBD1
v_call: TRBV6-5
clone_size: -
cdr3_nt: TGTGCCAGCAGGCGGACAGGGCGCAATCAGCCCCAGCATTTT
cdr3_aa: CASRRTGRNQPQHF

j_call: TRBJ2-7
d_call: TRBD2
v_call: TRBV29-1
clone_size: -
cdr3_nt: TGCAGCGTTGGGGTTTGGGGGGGGCAGTACTTC
cdr3_aa: CSVGVWGGQYF

j_call: TRBJ2-7
d_call: TRBD1
v_call: TRBV4-1
clone_size: once
cdr3_nt: TGCGCCAGCAGCCAGGAGGGACAGGCCTACGAGCAGTACTTC
cdr3_aa: CASSQEGQAYEQYF

j_call: TRBJ2-5
d_call: TRBD2
v_call: TRBV29-1
clone_size: -
cdr3_nt: TGCAGCGTTGAAGAAGAGAAGGGTCTAGCGGGAGAGACCCAGTACTTC
cdr3_aa: CSVEEEKGLAGETQYF

j_call: TRBJ1-6
d_call: -
v_call: TRBV25-1
clone_size: -
cdr3_nt: TGTGCCAGCAGTGATACGGGACAAGTTGTTAATTCACCCCTCCACTTT
cdr3_aa: CASSDTGQVVNSPLHF

j_call: TRBJ2-3
d_call: -
v_call: TRBV1
clone_size: -
cdr3_nt: TGCACCAGCAACCAGAGAGATGGACTCCCTAGCACAGATACGCAGTATTTT
cdr3_aa: CTSNQRDGLPSTDTQYF

j_call: TRBJ2-5
d_call: -
v_call: TRBV29-1
clone_size: once
cdr3_nt: TGCAGCGTGGTCCGGGACCAAGAGACCCAGTACTTC
cdr3_aa: CSVVRDQETQYF

j_call: TRBJ2-5
d_call: -
v_call: TRBV6-5
clone_size: -
cdr3_nt: TGTGCCAGCAGTTACAGGGGTGGAGAGACCCAGTACTTC
cdr3_aa: CASSYRGGETQYF

j_call: TRBJ2-3
d_call: TRBD2
v_call: TRBV5-4
clone_size: -
cdr3_nt: TGTGCCAGCAGAATCGGGGGGGCCCCAGATACGCAGTATTTT
cdr3_aa: CASRIGGAPDTQYF

j_call: TRBJ2-1
d_call: TRBD2
v_call: TRBV6-1
clone_size: -
cdr3_nt: TGTGCCAGCAGTGTAGGACTAGCGGGGAATGAGCAGTTCTTC
cdr3_aa: CASSVGLAGNEQFF

j_call: TRBJ2-3
d_call: -
v_call: TRBV6-5
clone_size: -
cdr3_nt: TGTGCCAGCAGTTCCGGTGGAGATACGCAGTATTTT
cdr3_aa: CASSSGGDTQYF

j_call: TRBJ2-3
d_call: TRBD2
v_call: TRBV7-9
clone_size: -
cdr3_nt: TGTGCCAGCAGCTTATTAACTAGCGGGACTACGCAGTATTTT
cdr3_aa: CASSLLTSGTTQYF

j_call: TRBJ2-1
d_call: -
v_call: TRBV18
clone_size: -
cdr3_nt: TGTGCCAGCTCACCCGGTCCACAGGTGGATGAGCAGTTCTTC
cdr3_aa: CASSPGPQVDEQFF

j_call: TRBJ2-1
d_call: TRBD2
v_call: TRBV2
clone_size: once
cdr3_nt: TGTGCCAGCAATAAAGGACTTGGGACTAGCGGGAGCTATGAGCAGTTCTTC
cdr3_aa: CASNKGLGTSGSYEQFF

j_call: TRBJ2-3
d_call: -
v_call: TRBV5-1
clone_size: -
cdr3_nt: TGCGCCAGCAGCTTGGGTACGGCAGATACGCAGTATTTT
cdr3_aa: CASSLGTADTQYF

j_call: TRBJ1-2
d_call: TRBD1
v_call: TRBV11-2
clone_size: -
cdr3_nt: TGTGCCAGCACCAATCTACAGGGGAACTATGGCTACACCTTC
cdr3_aa: CASTNLQGNYGYTF

j_call: TRBJ2-7
d_call: TRBD2
v_call: TRBV4-2
clone_size: -
cdr3_nt: TGTGCCAGCAGCCCCAAGGTGACTAGCGGGGGGTACGAGCAGTACTTC
cdr3_aa: CASSPKVTSGGYEQYF

j_call: TRBJ1-4
d_call: -
v_call: TRBV30
clone_size: -
cdr3_nt: TGTGCCTGGAGTTCGCTCTTGGGGCAGGGGATCACTAATGAAAAACTGTTTTTT
cdr3_aa: CAWSSLLGQGITNEKLFF